Shown below are 26 T cell receptor beta chains from a single sample sequenced in a study of OX40 agonist ivuxolimab in advanced cancers. Preparation of the library involved the immunoSEQ multiplex PCR assay. TCRdb limited this immuneACCESS table to in-frame rearrangements with V and J called. A share of clones is missing; checked studies link under half to unresolved V genes, and the rest is unexplained. The sample table shows 55,000 to 75,000 clones, and 86% are seen once. About 0.75% of the sample belongs to the ten largest clones. The source was CD4+ or CD8+ T cells sorted from blood, collected in a trial of the OX40 agonist ivuxolimab. The source is an adult with an advanced solid tumor such as melanoma, head and neck, liver or kidney cancer.

The gene calls are TRBV5-1 and TRBJ1-1, with a possible D match to TRBD1 (6 bases). Deletions cut 0 bases from V and 2 bases from J, with 11 bases between. The CDR3 totals 15 residues. The germline CDR1 and CDR2 sequences are SGHRS and YFSETQ. CDR3 coding DNA: TGCGCCAGCAGCTTGGCCTGGGGGCAAAACACTGAAGCTTTCTTT. Protein sequence: CASSLAWGQNTEAFF.

The chain has TRBV7-6 and TRBJ2-3; possible D gene TRBD2, 5 bases. This CDR3 has 14 amino acids. V lost 5 bases to trimming and J lost 2 bases, with 11 bases between them. CDR1 and CDR2 (germline): SGHVS, FNYEAQ. The CDR3 sequence is CASSLAGITDTQYF. The CDR3 DNA reads as TGTGCCAGCAGCCTCGCCGGGATCACAGATACGCAGTATTTT.

The chain links TRBV5-1 to TRBJ2-7; D perhaps matches TRBD2 (6 bases). CDR1 is SGHRS, CDR2 YFSETQ, per germline. The length of the CDR3 is 11 residues. Trimming removed 2 bases at V and 6 bases at J, with 6 bases between. The CDR3 region is CASSFSGEQYF. In DNA form, the CDR3 reads TGCGCCAGCAGCTTTAGCGGCGAGCAGTACTTC.

This chain joins TRBV2 and TRBJ1-4, with 9 bases aligning to TRBD1. This CDR3 is built from 14 residues. Germline CDR1 and CDR2: SNHLY and FYNNEI. V was pared by 6 bases and J by 8 bases, with 7 bases of the junction left unmatched. The CDR3 protein is CASSRTGVKEKLFF. The CDR3, as DNA: TGTGCCAGCAGCCGGACAGGGGTAAAGGAAAAACTGTTTTTT.

The chain is built from TRBV6-1 and TRBJ2-1; TRBD1 might be the D (5 bases). V shed 2 bases and J shed 8 bases, with 16 bases lying between them. In germline, CDR1 is MNHNS, CDR2 SASEGT. This CDR3 is built from 15 residues. The CDR3 loop is CASSESLRQGYEQFF. CDR3 coding DNA: TGTGCCAGCAGTGAATCGCTACGGCAGGGCTATGAGCAGTTCTTC.

The V call is TRBV30, the J call TRBJ2-3; D may be TRBD1 (5 bases). Germline CDR1 GTSNPN, CDR2 SVGIG (reference sequence). Trimming removed 2 bases from V and 7 bases from J, with 7 bases in between. CDR3 size: 11 residues. The CDR3 bases are TGTGCCTGGAGTCAGGGCTATACGCAGTATTTT. This codes for CAWSQGYTQYF.

The chain couples TRBV7-2 to TRBJ1-5; the match to TRBD1 covers 9 bases. Germline-derived CDR1 and CDR2 are SGHTA and FQGNSA. The CDR3 has 16 residues. The V gene end was trimmed by 1 base and the J gene end by 6 bases; junction bases not matched to a gene: 7. CDR3 region: CASSLGSGQGAQPQHF. The CDR3 DNA reads as TGTGCCAGCAGCTTAGGGTCGGGACAGGGTGCTCAGCCCCAGCATTTT.

V and J are TRBV28 and TRBJ1-5, with no clear D. The CDR3 covers 17 residues. Between the trimmed V and J ends, which lost 6 bases and 0 bases, there was a span of 18 bases. From germline, CDR1 is MDHEN and CDR2 SYDVKM. In DNA, the CDR3 is TGTGCCAGCAGACTCATTCAAGGACCGTATAGCAATCAGCCCCAGCATTTT. Residues: CASRLIQGPYSNQPQHF.

Note on this clone: This same CDR3 is encoded by further DNA sequences in the sample. The rearrangement links TRBV29-1 to TRBJ2-2; the D gene is possibly TRBD1 (6 bases). Germline assignment: CDR1 SQVTM and CDR2 ANQGSEA. CDR3 length equals 14 residues. The germline V and J ends were trimmed by 4 bases and 0 bases, with 9 bases remaining between them. The DNA for the CDR3 is TGCAGCGTTGCTGGGGGCACGAACACCGGGGAGCTGTTTTTT. Its translation is CSVAGGTNTGELFF.

This clone is a singleton in its sample. The chain couples TRBV7-2 to TRBJ1-5; D may be TRBD1 (5 bases). Germline V lookup: CDR1 SGHTA, CDR2 FQGNSA. The CDR3 has 15 amino acids. Trimming left V 5 bases short and J 6 bases short, with 17 bases between. Here the CDR3 reads CASSLQSGDSQPQHF. The CDR3 nucleotides read TGTGCCAGCAGCCTTCAGTCGGGAGACAGTCAGCCCCAGCATTTT.

V usage is TRBV9 and J usage is TRBJ2-1; 12 nucleotides match TRBD2. The germline CDR1 and CDR2 sequences are SGDLS and YYNGEE. The CDR3 has 17 residues. The V segment lost 4 bases and the J segment 7 bases; nucleotides outside the gene matches: 12. The CDR3 bases are TGTGCCAGCAGCCCCCGACCTAGCGGGGGGGCCTCAAATGAGCAGTTCTTC. Amino acids: CASSPRPSGGASNEQFF.

CDR3 nucleotide sequence: TGCGCCAGCAGCCTCACTAGCGGGAGTCCGTACGAGCAGTACTTC. Its protein is CASSLTSGSPYEQYF. V gene TRBV4-1 combines with J gene TRBJ2-7, with 11 bases aligning to TRBD2. Trimming took 4 bases from V and 4 from J; bases not matched to a gene: 6. The germline gives CDR1 MGHRA, CDR2 YSYEKL. The CDR3 has 15 amino acids.

The chain is built from TRBV18 and TRBJ2-7; tentatively, D is TRBD1 or TRBD2 (5 bases each). V was clipped by 1 base and J by 7 bases, with 8 bases between them. CDR1 and CDR2 from the germline V gene are KGHSH and LQKENI. The CDR3 length is 12 residues. CDR3 protein: CASSPQGREQYF. Here the CDR3 DNA reads TGTGCCAGCTCACCACAGGGGAGAGAGCAGTACTTC.

This chain uses TRBV29-1 with TRBJ2-5; no definite D call. V was clipped by 2 bases and J by 2 bases, with 15 bases between them. CDR3 length: 15 amino acids. The germline CDR1 and CDR2 sequences are SQVTM and ANQGSEA. The CDR3 region is CSVENWPAKQETQYF. CDR3 coding DNA: TGCAGCGTTGAAAACTGGCCCGCCAAGCAAGAGACCCAGTACTTC. The whole variable domain, filled in from reference TRBV29-1 and TRBJ2-5, reads SAVISQKPSRDICQRGTSLTIQCQVDSQVTMMFWYRQQPGQSLTLIATANQGSEATYESGFVIDKFPISRPNLTFSTLTVSNMSPEDSSIYLCSVENWPAKQETQYFGPGTRLLVL.

The J gene is TRBJ1-5, the V gene TRBV5-6, with a tentative D call TRBD1 (6 bases). V was clipped by 2 bases and J by 4 bases, with 16 bases between them. CDR3 length equals 16 residues. Germline V gives CDR1 SGHDT, CDR2 YYEEEE. CDR3 bases: TGTGCCAGCAGCTTTTTAGGGGGGACGGGTAATCAGCCCCAGCATTTT. It codes for CASSFLGGTGNQPQHF.

CDR3 sequence reads: CASSPDSYQETQYF. CDR3 DNA sequence: TGTGCCAGCAGCCCCGACAGTTACCAAGAGACCCAGTACTTC. The chain carries TRBV5-4 and TRBJ2-5, with D possibly TRBD1 on 5 matching bases. V lost 4 bases, J lost 0 bases, and 10 bases lay in between. Germline values: CDR1 SGHNT, CDR2 YYREEE (reference sequence). The CDR3 is made up of 14 amino acids. Looking up the rest from reference TRBV5-4 and TRBJ2-5 gives the full variable domain: ETGVTQSPTHLIKTRGQQVTLRCSSQSGHNTVSWYQQALGQGPQFIFQYYREEENGRGNFPPRFSGLQFPNYSSELNVNALELDDSALYLCASSPDSYQETQYFGPGTRLLVL.

The chain couples TRBV19 to TRBJ2-7, with 7 bases that match TRBD2. The CDR3 has 14 residues. V shed 2 bases, J shed 0 bases, and the junction held 1 base outside the gene matches. Germline V gene sequence: CDR1 LNHDA, CDR2 SQIVND (reference sequence). CDR3 in amino acids: CASSITGGSYEQYF. The DNA of the CDR3 is TGTGCCAGTAGTATAACGGGGGGCTCCTACGAGCAGTACTTC.

The chain links TRBV6-5 to TRBJ1-2; D is perhaps TRBD1 (6 bases). Germline assignment: CDR1 MNHEY and CDR2 SVGAGI. Trimming shortened V by 9 bases and J by 2 bases, and 16 bases separated the two germline ends. The CDR3 contains 14 residues. Written as DNA, the CDR3 is TGTGCCAGTAGTCGGACAGAGCAAAACTATGGCTACACCTTC. Protein: CASSRTEQNYGYTF.

This clone was found many times. J is TRBJ1-1 and V is TRBV10-1, with D possibly matching TRBD1 (5 bases). Per the germline V gene, CDR1 is WNHNN and CDR2 is SYGVQD (reference sequence). Trimming removed 5 bases at V and 2 bases at J, with 12 bases between. The length of the CDR3 is 14 residues. CDR3 bases: TGCGCCAGCAGTTTAAAGGGGCGAAACACTGAAGCTTTCTTT. Translating gives CASSLKGRNTEAFF.

The chain uses TRBV19 and TRBJ2-7; TRBD1 aligns across 8 bases. J lost 2 bases, V lost 6 bases, and 9 bases had no gene match. The germline V gene encodes CDR1 LNHDA and CDR2 SQIVND (reference sequence). This CDR3 region has 15 residues. CDR3 sequence: CASRLSGTGAYEQYF. In nucleotides, the CDR3 is TGTGCCAGTAGACTCTCCGGGACAGGAGCCTACGAGCAGTACTTC.

V gene TRBV6-5 combines with J gene TRBJ1-6; 7 nucleotides align to TRBD1. Germline trimming cut 3 bases from V and 5 bases from J; bases unmatched to any gene: 7. The CDR3 runs to 16 residues. Germline lookup yields CDR1 MNHEY and CDR2 SVGAGI. The DNA of the CDR3 is TGTGCCAGCAGTTATGGGGACAGCCGAAATAATTCACCCCTCCACTTT. It translates to CASSYGDSRNNSPLHF.

The gene calls are TRBV5-6 and TRBJ2-3; 8 bases are shared with TRBD2. Per germline, CDR1 SGHDT and CDR2 YYEEEE. The CDR3 runs to 15 residues. The junction had 1 base not matched to a gene; V was cut back by 0 bases and J by 1 base. CDR3 in DNA: TGTGCCAGCAGCTTGGTACTAGCGGGCACAGATACGCAGTATTTT. Its protein product is CASSLVLAGTDTQYF.

Concerning this clone itself: A junction end diverges from the germline sequence, so it may reflect a read error. CDR3 region: CASSITTRDDKVGPF. Here the CDR3 DNA reads TGTGCCAGCAGCATCACGACCAGAGACGACAAAGTCGGGCCATTC. J is TRBJ2-6 and V is TRBV7-2; D gene uncertain. This CDR3 spans 15 amino acids. Germline values: CDR1 SGHTA, CDR2 FQGNSA.

The rearrangement uses TRBV11-2 and TRBJ2-3; 7 positions match TRBD2. Germline CDR1 is SGHAT and CDR2 is FQNNGV. This CDR3 contains 15 residues. J lost 0 bases, V lost 2 bases, and 2 bases had no gene match. The CDR3 DNA reads TGTGCCAGCAGCTTACTAGCGGAGAGCACAGATACGCAGTATTTT. This sequence encodes CASSLLAESTDTQYF.

The chain couples TRBV7-8 to TRBJ2-7; a possible D gene is TRBD2 (6 bases). Between the trimmed V and J ends, which lost 7 bases and 0 bases, there was a span of 13 bases. CDR1 is SGHVS, CDR2 FQNEAQ, per germline. CDR3 length: 14 amino acids. Here the CDR3 reads CASMGRKSSYEQYF. In nucleotides, the CDR3 is TGTGCCAGCATGGGGAGGAAAAGCTCCTACGAGCAGTACTTC.

This clone is a singleton in its sample. The CDR3 DNA is TGTGCCAGCAGGGCGGCAGGGTTGAGCAATCAGCCCCAGCATTTT. It yields the protein CASRAAGLSNQPQHF. The gene calls are TRBV6-5 and TRBJ1-5, with D maybe TRBD1 (5 bases). CDR3 length: 15 residues. The V gene lost 6 bases and the J gene lost 1 base, with 13 bases spanning the gap. Germline V gives CDR1 MNHEY, CDR2 SVGAGI.